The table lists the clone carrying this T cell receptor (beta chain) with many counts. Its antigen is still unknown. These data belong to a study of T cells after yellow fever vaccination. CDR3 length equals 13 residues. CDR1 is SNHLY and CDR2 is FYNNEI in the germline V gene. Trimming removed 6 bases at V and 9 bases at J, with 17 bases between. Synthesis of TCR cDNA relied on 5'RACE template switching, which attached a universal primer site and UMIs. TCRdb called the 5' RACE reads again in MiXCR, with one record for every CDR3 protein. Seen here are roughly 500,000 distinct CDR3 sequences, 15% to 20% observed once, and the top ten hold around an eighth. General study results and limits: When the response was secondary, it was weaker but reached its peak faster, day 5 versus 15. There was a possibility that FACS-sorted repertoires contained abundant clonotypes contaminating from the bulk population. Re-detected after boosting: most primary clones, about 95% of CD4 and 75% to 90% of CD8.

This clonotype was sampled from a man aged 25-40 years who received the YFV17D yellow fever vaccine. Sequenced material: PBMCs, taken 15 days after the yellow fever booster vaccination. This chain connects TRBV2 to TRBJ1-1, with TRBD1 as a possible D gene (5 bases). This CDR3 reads CASSQSRDGKAFF. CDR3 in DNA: TGTGCCAGCAGCCAGTCCCGGGACGGAAAAGCTTTCTTT.